The clone carrying this TCR beta chain was counted at least ten times. TCRdb analysed the RACE reads with MiXCR anew, one entry per CDR3 protein. The table includes about 360,000 distinct CDR3 sequences, about 4.4% detected once. There are 13 residues in the CDR3. Trimming shortened V by 1 base and J by 1 base, and 6 bases separated the two germline ends. The V gene's germline CDR1 is DFQATT and CDR2 SNEGSKA (reference sequence). Time point defined: patch test 1, 2 weeks after DPC sensitization. Treatment noted: therapeutic diphenylcyclopropenone sensitization with weekly scalp DPC. The data belong to a study of human T cells and chemical hapten exposure. Across the whole study: Upper-back patch tests with 0.01% DPC were read at 6 days.

This chain connects TRBV20-1 to TRBJ2-3; D may be TRBD1 (5 bases). This specimen consisted of whole blood, obtained in connection with sensitization to the hapten diphenylcyclopropenone (DPC). This sequence was found in a woman in her 50s with alopecia areata. Some clones in this sample may be carry-over from other donors' samples. The CDR3 DNA reads as TGCAGTGCTAGAGGACAGCGCACAGATACGCAGTATTTT. This sequence encodes CSARGQRTDTQYF.